These 25 T cell receptor beta chains were sequenced from one sample in a study of control samples from healthy donors and cancer patients. Clones were sequenced by immunoSEQ multiplex PCR, and TCRdb holds only the in-frame ones, with some missing. The table has 100,000 or so clones, 92% seen once; the top ten hold over 2%. Sequencing was done on a sample of blood. These TCRs come from a woman between 18 and 30 years old in good health.

The V call is TRBV6-5, the J call TRBJ2-7, with 7 nucleotides matching TRBD1. The V and J ends lost 8 bases and 2 bases, in that order; junction bases with no gene match: 9. CDR1 and CDR2 from the germline V gene are MNHEY and SVGAGI. This CDR3 contains 14 residues. The DNA for the CDR3 is TGTGCCAGCGGACTCACGCAGGGGGCCTACGAGCAGTACTTC. Protein sequence: CASGLTQGAYEQYF.

The chain carries TRBV5-5 and TRBJ1-2; possible D gene TRBD1, 6 bases. Germline V gives CDR1 SGHKS, CDR2 YYEKEE (reference sequence). This CDR3 comprises 16 residues. The germline V and J ends were trimmed by 4 bases and 2 bases, with 18 bases remaining between them. As DNA, the CDR3 is TGTGCCAGCAGCGTTACAGGACAGACTCTGAACTATGGCTACACCTTC. Amino acids: CASSVTGQTLNYGYTF. Based on the CDR3 plus reference TRBV5-5 and TRBJ1-2, the full variable domain is DAGVTQSPTHLIKTRGQQVTLRCSPISGHKSVSWYQQVLGQGPQFIFQYYEKEERGRGNFPDRFSARQFPNYSSELNVNALLLGDSALYLCASSVTGQTLNYGYTFGSGTRLTVV.

CDR3 amino acids: CASSLTPTMNTEAFF. The CDR3 DNA sequence: TGTGCCAGCAGTCTGACACCCACTATGAACACTGAAGCTTTCTTT. V and J are TRBV27 and TRBJ1-1; D ambiguous. The CDR3 is made up of 15 amino acids. V shed 5 bases and J shed 0 bases, with 13 bases lying between them. CDR1 is MNHEY, CDR2 SMNVEV, per germline (reference sequence).

The J gene is TRBJ1-6, the V gene TRBV11-2, with D possibly TRBD1 on 6 matching bases. Germline V CDR1 and CDR2: SGHAT, FQNNGV. Trimming removed 4 bases from V and 11 bases from J, with 18 bases in between. This CDR3 region has 15 residues. The CDR3 sequence is CASSYGTSNTAPLHF. In DNA, the CDR3 is TGTGCCAGCAGCTACGGGACATCAAATACCGCACCCCTCCACTTT.

V usage is TRBV27 and J usage is TRBJ2-1; possible D gene TRBD2, 6 bases. CDR3 size: 14 residues. The germline V gene encodes CDR1 MNHEY and CDR2 SMNVEV (reference sequence). The germline V and J ends were trimmed by 6 bases and 9 bases, with 18 bases remaining between them. The CDR3: CASRPSATLGEQFF. The CDR3 DNA reads as TGTGCCAGCAGACCTAGCGCCACGTTGGGTGAGCAGTTCTTC.

This chain links TRBV20-1 with TRBJ2-7; tentatively, D is TRBD1 (6 bases). Per germline, CDR1 DFQATT and CDR2 SNEGSKA (reference sequence). CDR3 length: 13 amino acids. The V gene lost 3 bases and the J gene lost 0 bases, with 9 bases spanning the gap. The CDR3 region is CSASLDSSYEQYF. For the CDR3, the DNA is TGCAGTGCTAGTTTGGACAGCTCCTACGAGCAGTACTTC.

In this sample, this clone turned up once. The chain carries TRBV12-1 and TRBJ2-6; TRBD2 is the table's D call and was not checked against the DNA. TRBV12-1 is deemed a pseudogene. CDR3 length: 16 residues. CDR3 loop: CASSPTGGSGANVLTF. In DNA form, the CDR3 reads TGTGCCAGCAGCCCAACGGGGGGCTCTGGGGCCAACGTCCTGACTTTC.

The chain links TRBV2 to TRBJ2-1; 8 positions match TRBD2. The CDR3 length is 18 residues. The J segment lost 3 bases and the V segment lost 5 bases, leaving 15 bases of the junction unmatched. Germline assignment: CDR1 SNHLY and CDR2 FYNNEI. The CDR3: CASSTPTSAGAYYNEQFF. The CDR3 region has the DNA TGTGCCAGCAGTACCCCTACATCAGCGGGGGCCTACTACAATGAGCAGTTCTTC.

V and J are TRBV4-1 and TRBJ2-7, with a possible D match to TRBD1 (6 bases). CDR3 size: 14 residues. The ends were cut back, 5 bases at V and 3 bases at J, with 14 bases in the middle. Germline CDR1 reads MGHRA; CDR2 reads YSYEKL. The CDR3 sequence: CASSERIGGYEQYF. Here the CDR3 DNA reads TGCGCCAGCAGCGAAAGGATAGGGGGCTACGAGCAGTACTTC.

The table lists this clone with a count of one. The chain carries TRBV5-1 and TRBJ2-1; 9 bases align to TRBD2. The ends lost 0 bases at V and 1 base at J; junction bases unmatched: 8. Per germline, CDR1 SGHRS and CDR2 YFSETQ. This CDR3 has 18 amino acids. CDR3 sequence: CASSLVGGGASSYNEQFF. The CDR3 nucleotides read TGCGCCAGCAGCTTGGTCGGCGGGGGGGCTTCGTCCTACAATGAGCAGTTCTTC.

This clone was observed a handful of times. The chain carries TRBV4-1 and TRBJ1-2; 7 bases are a match to TRBD1. V gave up 0 bases and J gave up 5 bases; unmatched junction bases: 18. This CDR3 spans 19 amino acids. Germline values: CDR1 MGHRA, CDR2 YSYEKL. The CDR3 nucleotides read TGCGCCAGCAGCCAAGACCCCAAGTCAGGGGGTACGCTGGGTTATGGCTACACCTTC. It codes for CASSQDPKSGGTLGYGYTF.

The chain uses TRBV7-9 and TRBJ2-2, with TRBD2 matching over 8 bases. The CDR3 runs to 19 residues. Germline values: CDR1 SEHNR, CDR2 FQNEAQ (reference sequence). V dropped 4 bases and J dropped 3; count of bases not matched to a gene: 16. This chain's CDR3 is CASSSLRIAGKGDTGELFF. The CDR3 DNA is TGTGCCAGCAGCTCCCTCAGGATAGCGGGAAAAGGGGACACCGGGGAGCTGTTTTTT.

The chain carries TRBV2 and TRBJ2-2, with 7 bases lining up with TRBD1. Germline CDR1 is SNHLY and CDR2 is FYNNEI. The CDR3 runs 15 residues. V was clipped by 10 bases and J by 4 bases; unmatched bases: 12. CDR3 nucleotide sequence: TGTGCCATATTCCGGGACAGCCTTCTCACCGGGGAGCTGTTTTTT. This gives the protein CAIFRDSLLTGELFF.

This clone appeared a few times. This chain links TRBV4-2 with TRBJ2-7; the D gene could be TRBD1 or TRBD2 (5 bases each). The CDR3 consists of 16 residues. The V end lost 3 bases, the J end lost 2 bases, and 17 bases lay between the germline ends. Per the germline V gene, CDR1 is LGHNA and CDR2 is YNFKEQ. This CDR3 is CASSQAGRKGPYEQYF. The CDR3 region has the DNA TGTGCCAGCAGCCAGGCCGGACGAAAGGGACCCTACGAGCAGTACTTC.

To note about this clone: Other nucleotide sequences in the sample specify the same CDR3. The chain uses TRBV7-3 and TRBJ2-3; D gene uncertain. Germline V CDR1 and CDR2: SGHTA, FQGTGA. This CDR3 region has 12 residues. V lost 4 bases to trimming and J lost 0 bases, with 2 bases between them. The CDR3 spells CASSSSTDTQYF. The CDR3 region has the DNA TGTGCCAGCAGCTCCAGCACAGATACGCAGTATTTT. Looking up the rest from reference TRBV7-3 and TRBJ2-3 gives the full variable domain: GAGVSQTPSNKVTEKGKYVELRCDPISGHTALYWYRQSLGQGPEFLIYFQGTGAADDSGLPNDRFFAVRPEGSVSTLKIQRTERGDSAVYLCASSSSTDTQYFGPGTRLTVL.

The rearrangement links TRBV7-6 to TRBJ2-7, with TRBD1 as a possible D gene (6 bases). Germline loops: CDR1 SGHVS, CDR2 FNYEAQ. This CDR3 is 17 amino acids long. Trimming left V 1 base short and J 7 bases short, with 23 bases between. DNA of the CDR3: TGTGCCAGCAGCTTAGTCCCTTGGCCGGACAGTGGAGTGGAGCAGTACTTC. It yields the protein CASSLVPWPDSGVEQYF.

The gene calls are TRBV12-5 and TRBJ1-1; D is ambiguous. The CDR3 is made up of 12 amino acids. The V gene lost 5 bases and the J gene lost 5 bases, with 9 bases spanning the gap. Germline V gene lookup returns CDR1 LGHNT and CDR2 FRNRAP. The CDR3 nucleotides read TGTGCTAGTGGTCCCCATGAGACTGAAGCTTTCTTT. This sequence encodes CASGPHETEAFF. The full variable domain, its missing parts supplied by reference TRBV12-5 and TRBJ1-1, is DARVTQTPRHKVTEMGQEVTMRCQPILGHNTVFWYRQTMMQGLELLAYFRNRAPLDDSGMPKDRFSAEMPDATLATLKIQPSEPRDSAVYFCASGPHETEAFFGQGTRLTVV.

This clone was found once. This sequence joins TRBV11-2 and TRBJ2-1; 8 bases are shared with TRBD1. V was clipped by 4 bases and J by 2 bases; unmatched bases: 1. The CDR3 runs 14 residues. CDR1 is SGHAT and CDR2 is FQNNGV in the germline V gene. The CDR3 loop reads CASSSQGAYNEQFF. The CDR3 DNA sequence: TGTGCCAGCAGCTCACAGGGGGCCTACAATGAGCAGTTCTTC.

CDR3: CATSDSVAGARRSTDTQYF. CDR3 bases: TGTGCCACCAGTGATTCCGTAGCGGGAGCAAGGCGGAGCACAGATACGCAGTATTTT. The chain couples TRBV24-1 to TRBJ2-3, with 9 positions matching TRBD2. With 2 bases clipped from V and 0 bases from J, the junction kept 11 bases outside the gene matches. Germline V lookup: CDR1 KGHDR, CDR2 SFDVKD. This CDR3 has 19 amino acids.

The chain has TRBV27 and TRBJ1-1; D may be TRBD1 (5 bases). Germline CDR1 and CDR2: MNHEY and SMNVEV (reference sequence). The CDR3 loop spans 13 amino acids. The V and J ends lost 6 bases and 5 bases respectively, with 13 bases between them. The CDR3 DNA reads TGTGCCAGCAGAGAGACAGCTCGGACTGAAGCTTTCTTT. As protein: CASRETARTEAFF.

The chain uses TRBV5-1 and TRBJ2-7; 7 positions agree with TRBD2. The CDR3 length is 14 residues. The germline V gene encodes CDR1 SGHRS and CDR2 YFSETQ. The ends lost 0 bases at V and 3 bases at J; junction bases unmatched: 3. CDR3 region: CASSLGASGYEQYF. The CDR3 nucleotides are TGCGCCAGCAGCTTGGGAGCTAGCGGCTACGAGCAGTACTTC.

The gene calls are TRBV27 and TRBJ2-2; 16 bases match TRBD2. Per the germline V gene, CDR1 is MNHEY and CDR2 is SMNVEV (reference sequence). After removal of 6 bases from V and 4 bases from J, the junction contained 11 bases not matched to a gene. The CDR3 covers 19 residues. This CDR3 reads CASSPTGTSGGATTGELFF. CDR3 bases: TGTGCCAGCAGCCCCACCGGGACTAGCGGGGGGGCGACCACCGGGGAGCTGTTTTTT.

The chain combines TRBV24-1 with TRBJ1-2; 9 bases agree with TRBD1. V lost 3 bases, J lost 4 bases, and 2 bases stayed unmatched. This CDR3 is built from 14 residues. The germline V gene encodes CDR1 KGHDR and CDR2 SFDVKD. DNA of the CDR3: TGTGCCACCAGTGATACAGGGGGCGTCTATGGCTACACCTTC. This translates into CATSDTGGVYGYTF.

In DNA, the CDR3 is TGTGCCAGCAGTTACTCGACCGGGACAGGGAACGAAGCTTTCTTT. This gives the protein CASSYSTGTGNEAFF. The rearrangement links TRBV6-5 to TRBJ1-1, with 9 nucleotides matching TRBD1. Germline-derived CDR1 and CDR2 are MNHEY and SVGAGI. This CDR3 has 15 amino acids. The J segment lost 8 bases and the V segment lost 0 bases, leaving 7 bases of the junction unmatched.

CDR3 DNA sequence: TGCGCCAGCAGCTTAGGGGAGACTAGCGCAGGCCTGTCGGGGGAGTTCTTC. Residues: CASSLGETSAGLSGEFF. The chain carries TRBV5-1 and TRBJ2-1, with TRBD2 matching over 8 bases. The germline V gene has CDR1 SGHRS and CDR2 YFSETQ. This CDR3 spans 17 amino acids. V was pared by 2 bases and J by 14 bases, with 21 bases of the junction left unmatched.